These 7 T cell receptor beta chains were sequenced from one sample in a study of metastatic and nonmetastatic thyroid tumors. TCRdb re-called clones from the PCR reads using MiXCR. The data show 25,000 to 35,000 clones, with approximately 11% seen just once and more than 15% held by the top ten. Ahead of thyroid surgery, no patient had received treatment of any kind. Sequencing was done on a sample of blood. The receptor set was obtained from a female donor with papillary thyroid cancer or a benign thyroid nodule (not recorded which). Some clones in this sample may be carry-over from other donors' samples.

This clone has ten or more counts. The CDR3 here is CASGGRTEAFF. The CDR3 DNA sequence: TGTGCCAGCGGTGGCAGAACTGAAGCTTTCTTT. This rearrangement joins TRBV28 to TRBJ1-1; D call uncertain. The V and J ends lost 8 bases and 5 bases respectively, with 9 bases between them. Germline V CDR1 and CDR2: MDHEN, SYDVKM. The CDR3 runs 11 residues.

This clone has more than one count but fewer than ten. V is TRBV27 and J is TRBJ2-5; weak D call: TRBD1 (5 bases). The germline gives CDR1 MNHEY, CDR2 SMNVEV (reference sequence). The CDR3 totals 17 residues. Trimming stripped 6 bases from V and 4 bases from J, with 24 bases between. The CDR3 here is CASREIGSSGGAETQYF. Here the CDR3 DNA reads TGTGCCAGCAGGGAAATCGGCAGCAGTGGTGGGGCAGAGACCCAGTACTTC.

This clone was counted only a few times. The V gene is TRBV5-6, the J gene TRBJ1-4, with D uncertain. V lost 2 bases and J lost 8, with 13 bases in between. In germline, CDR1 is SGHDT, CDR2 YYEEEE. The CDR3 has 14 residues. In nucleotides, the CDR3 is TGTGCCAGCAGCTTCCGGGGAGAGTGGGAAAAACTGTTTTTT. This gives the protein CASSFRGEWEKLFF. The variable domain in full, with the rest retrieved from reference TRBV5-6 and TRBJ1-4, is DAGVTQSPTHLIKTRGQQVTLRCSPKSGHDTVSWYQQALGQGPQFIFQYYEEEERQRGNFPDRFSGHQFPNYSSELNVNALLLGDSALYLCASSFRGEWEKLFFGSGTQLSVL.

This clone was counted at least ten times. The J gene is TRBJ2-1, the V gene TRBV5-4; D unresolved. The CDR3 consists of 11 residues. Germline values: CDR1 SGHNT, CDR2 YYREEE (reference sequence). Trimming removed 1 base at V and 9 bases at J, with 5 bases between. The DNA of the CDR3 is TGTGCCAGCAGCTTGTTGGGTGAGCAGTTCTTC. This sequence encodes CASSLLGEQFF.

Many counts were recorded for this clone. The V gene is TRBV6-2 or TRBV6-3, the J gene TRBJ2-3; 9 bases are a match to TRBD1. Germline assignment: CDR1 MNHEY and CDR2 SVGEGT. The CDR3 runs 15 residues. The V and J ends lost 2 bases and 5 bases, in that order; junction bases with no gene match: 5. The CDR3 loop is CASSYGDRDVDTQYF. CDR3 bases: TGTGCCAGCAGTTACGGGGACAGGGATGTAGATACGCAGTATTTT.

This clone was seen ten or more times. The chain recombines TRBV3-1 with TRBJ2-1; D is undetermined. Germline V gene lookup returns CDR1 LGHDT and CDR2 YNNKEL (reference sequence). The CDR3 is 12 amino acids. Trimming stripped 1 base from V and 7 bases from J, with 5 bases between. CDR3 in amino acids: CASSQGRNEQFF. Written as DNA, the CDR3 is TGTGCCAGCAGCCAAGGTAGGAATGAGCAGTTCTTC.

With respect to this clone: The identical CDR3 is also encoded by other nucleotide sequences in the sample. J is TRBJ1-6 and V is TRBV6-1; unclear D gene. The CDR3 runs to 14 residues. Germline assignment: CDR1 MNHNS and CDR2 SASEGT. V gave up 8 bases and J gave up 10 bases, with 18 bases separating them. Written as DNA, the CDR3 is TGTGCCAGCCGCCCCCTCCTGGCCTCGTCACCCCTCCACTTT. Its translation: CASRPLLASSPLHF.